The sequence of this TCR beta chain was determined in a study of T cells in localized non-small cell lung cancer. Study results and caveats: Uninvolved adjacent lung, not tumor, had the highest T cell clonality. Appearances in adjacent lung were noted for a median 57 of the top 100 tumor clones.

Only in-frame clones appear in the TCRdb table, and some are missing; sequencing was by immunoSEQ multiplex PCR. The sample has more than 2,000 clones; around 36% are singletons. V was shortened by 5 bases and J by 0 bases, with 13 bases between the two germline ends. The CDR3 spans 15 residues. Looked up from germline, CDR1 is SNHLY and CDR2 is FYNNEI. Details on this clone: What it binds is unknown.

The chain is built from TRBV2 and TRBJ1-1; D remains unclear. The starting material was lung tumor tissue, obtained before any cancer treatment. This sequence originates from a man aged 40-75 years with stage II lung adenocarcinoma. Here the CDR3 reads CASSYEAGVNTEAFF. CDR3 coding DNA: TGTGCCAGCAGTTACGAGGCGGGCGTGAACACTGAAGCTTTCTTT.